The rows below give T cell receptor beta chains drawn from one sample of a study of T cells in Graves' hyperthyroidism and ophthalmopathy. TCRdb re-called the multiplex PCR reads through MiXCR, storing one row per CDR3 protein. The table has hundreds of thousands of distinct CDR3 sequences, roughly 16% seen once. Sequencing was carried out using blood. The source is a woman in her forties with Graves' ophthalmopathy. The conserved cysteine and the conserved F or W are not part of the CDR3 here.

j_gene | v_gene | CDR3aa
TRBJ1-1 | TRBV12-3/TRBV12-4 | AINSTGGDGWTEAF
TRBJ2-1 | TRBV20-1 | SARFGTGRNEQF
TRBJ2-7 | TRBV11-2 | ASSRRISYEQY
TRBJ1-5 | TRBV20-1 | SARERDRVQPQH
TRBJ2-5 | TRBV2 | ASRRVRAEETQY
TRBJ2-1 | TRBV10-1 | ASSPGLSWTNEQF
TRBJ2-1 | TRBV10-3 | AISEREQRLEQF
TRBJ2-2 | TRBV13 | ASSFTGADSGANTGELF
TRBJ1-2 | TRBV7-8 | ASSLALPGTGGPNYGYT
TRBJ1-1 | TRBV11-2 | ASSLFSPRAGKDTEAF
TRBJ2-3 | TRBV29-1 | SVGTSGSADTQY
TRBJ1-1 | TRBV2 | ASSDAGVTEAF
TRBJ2-1 | TRBV2 | ASSRDSNEQF
TRBJ2-1 | TRBV12-5 | ASGSLTPLAARREQF
TRBJ2-7 | TRBV12-3/TRBV12-4 | ASSLGYGRESYEQY
TRBJ2-1 | TRBV5-5 | ASSSLAGGVVRNEQF
TRBJ2-1 | TRBV24-1 | ATSDPTGATVEQF
TRBJ2-5 | TRBV7-2 | ASSLDSTLQETQY
TRBJ2-1 | TRBV3-1 | ASSPGSGAYNEQF
TRBJ1-4 | TRBV7-2 | ASSQGTVHANEKLF
TRBJ2-7 | TRBV20-1 | SAGAGTSGSYEQY
TRBJ1-1 | TRBV20-1 | SASGTGVTEAF
TRBJ2-1 | TRBV11-3 | ASSASWTSDNEQF